This TCR beta chain was sequenced during a study of T cell repertoires in cytomegalovirus infection. In this sample, this clonotype turned up a few times. In TCRdb, the reads were re-called with MiXCR into one record per CDR3 protein. The profile shows more than 400,000 distinct CDR3 sequences, 26% of them singletons. The sequence was obtained from a human donor in good health (CMV status not recorded). Some clones in this sample may be carry-over from other donors' samples. The sequencing sample was made of PBMCs.

As DNA, the CDR3 is TGTGCCAGCAGTTACTCGACAGGGCTTAGTGAGCAGTTCTTC. This translates into CASSYSTGLSEQFF. The chain combines TRBV6-2 or TRBV6-3 with TRBJ2-1; 7 bases map to TRBD1. The junction had 5 bases not matched to a gene; V was cut back by 0 bases and J by 9 bases. This CDR3 spans 14 amino acids. Germline CDR1 reads MNHEY; CDR2 reads SVGEGT.